A selection of T cell receptor beta chains follows, all from one sample in a study of T cells after yellow fever vaccination. TCRdb re-called the 5' RACE reads with MiXCR, one entry per CDR3 protein. This repertoire shows 550,000 or so distinct CDR3 sequences, roughly 19% found once; its top ten account for 13% to 15%. The sequencing here drew on PBMCs, taken 15 days after the yellow fever booster vaccination. The origin of the receptors is a man aged 25-45 years who received the YFV17D yellow fever vaccine. CDR3s include the opening cysteine and the closing phenylalanine or tryptophan. Fields, in order: J gene, V gene, clone size, D gene, CDR3 protein, CDR3 DNA. D genes are given only for firm matches. Rows give clone size only sometimes, using once, few, many, or a class for an expanded clone.

TRBJ2-7	TRBV30	once	NA	CAWSGFGRREQYF	TGTGCCTGGAGTGGGTTTGGCAGAAGGGAGCAGTACTTC
TRBJ1-5	TRBV20-1	NA	NA	CSARGTNQPQHF	TGCAGTGCTAGAGGTACCAATCAGCCCCAGCATTTT
TRBJ2-7	TRBV20-1	few	TRBD2	CSAQPFLAGGPGFEQYF	TGCAGTGCTCAACCCTTCCTAGCGGGAGGGCCAGGTTTCGAGCAGTACTTC
TRBJ2-5	TRBV18	few	NA	CASSQGVQETQYF	TGTGCCAGCTCACAGGGGGTACAAGAGACCCAGTACTTC
TRBJ2-2	TRBV6-6	few	NA	CASSYVVGELFF	TGTGCCAGCAGTTACGTGGTCGGGGAGCTGTTTTTT
TRBJ2-1	TRBV4-3	few	TRBD1	CASSQDRQGFEQFF	TGCGCCAGCAGCCAAGATCGACAGGGCTTCGAGCAGTTCTTC
TRBJ2-1	TRBV7-9	few	NA	CASSSGGQFSYNEQFF	TGTGCCAGCAGCTCAGGGGGGCAATTCTCCTACAATGAGCAGTTCTTC
TRBJ1-2	TRBV5-6	NA	TRBD1	CASSYDRELPYGYTF	TGTGCCAGCAGCTATGACAGGGAGCTTCCTTATGGCTACACCTTC
TRBJ2-1	TRBV7-2	NA	NA	CASSLDGGWNEQFF	TGTGCCAGCAGCTTAGACGGCGGGTGGAATGAGCAGTTCTTC
TRBJ2-3	TRBV9	NA	TRBD2	CASSVNREGETDTQYF	TGTGCCAGCAGCGTAAATAGGGAGGGTGAGACAGATACGCAGTATTTT
TRBJ1-1	TRBV6-2/TRBV6-3	NA	NA	CASRVTPRQVNTEAFF	TGTGCCAGCAGAGTCACCCCCAGACAGGTGAACACTGAAGCTTTCTTT
TRBJ1-5	TRBV25-1	NA	NA	CASSETAFNQPQHF	TGTGCCAGCAGTGAAACAGCGTTCAATCAGCCCCAGCATTTT
TRBJ1-1	TRBV6-2/TRBV6-3	NA	NA	CASRPGLASTEAFF	TGTGCCAGCAGGCCAGGGTTGGCGAGTACTGAAGCTTTCTTT
TRBJ1-4	TRBV18	few	NA	CASRLPATNEKLFF	TGTGCCAGTCGACTTCCAGCAACTAATGAAAAACTGTTTTTT
TRBJ2-3	TRBV7-2	few	NA	CASSLDWTTDTQYF	TGTGCCAGCAGCTTAGACTGGACCACAGATACGCAGTATTTT
TRBJ1-1	TRBV19	few	NA	CASSIGKGGTEAFF	TGTGCCAGTAGTATAGGGAAGGGCGGCACTGAAGCTTTCTTT
TRBJ2-5	TRBV20-1	NA	NA	CSASLGETQYF	TGCAGTGCCTCCCTCGGAGAGACCCAGTACTTC
TRBJ2-2	TRBV5-1	NA	NA	CASSFTGTNTGELFF	TGCGCCAGCAGCTTTACCGGGACAAACACCGGGGAGCTGTTTTTT
TRBJ2-3	TRBV20-1	NA	TRBD2	CSARDSAGGRDTQYF	TGCAGTGCTAGAGATTCAGCGGGAGGGCGTGATACGCAGTATTTT
TRBJ2-2	TRBV23-1	few	NA	CASRVRGTGELFF	TGCGCCAGCAGGGTGAGGGGCACCGGGGAGCTGTTTTTT
TRBJ1-4	TRBV5-1	NA	TRBD1	CASREGTEEKLFF	TGCGCCAGCAGGGAGGGGACAGAAGAAAAACTGTTTTTT
TRBJ1-1	TRBV7-2	few	NA	CASSTSLRTDEAFF	TGTGCCAGCAGCACAAGCCTCCGTACAGATGAAGCTTTCTTT
TRBJ2-1	TRBV20-1	NA	NA	CSSYPLGHYNEQFF	TGCAGTTCATACCCACTAGGTCACTACAATGAGCAGTTCTTC
TRBJ2-1	TRBV20-1	NA	NA	CSAGGQTNEQFF	TGCAGTGCTGGCGGACAGACCAATGAGCAGTTCTTC
TRBJ2-1	TRBV5-1	few	NA	CASSLWALSSYNEQFF	TGCGCCAGCAGCTTGTGGGCCCTTAGCTCCTACAATGAGCAGTTCTTC
TRBJ2-7	TRBV6-2/TRBV6-3	NA	TRBD2	CASSYAGGPPYEQYF	TGTGCCAGCAGTTACGCGGGAGGGCCCCCCTACGAGCAGTACTTC
TRBJ2-5	TRBV29-1	few	NA	CSVEAPGIQETQYF	TGCAGCGTTGAAGCCCCAGGAATTCAAGAGACCCAGTACTTC
TRBJ2-7	TRBV7-6	few	NA	CASSSTGPDYEQYF	TGTGCCAGCAGCTCTACCGGGCCTGACTACGAGCAGTACTTC
TRBJ2-7	TRBV12-3/TRBV12-4	many	TRBD2	CASRHSGSRDEQYF	TGTGCCAGCCGTCATAGCGGGAGCCGGGACGAGCAGTACTTC
TRBJ2-7	TRBV29-1	NA	NA	CSVGRRDYEQYF	TGCAGCGTTGGACGGCGAGACTACGAGCAGTACTTC
TRBJ1-6	TRBV12-3/TRBV12-4	NA	TRBD1	CARWRGGNSPLHF	TGTGCCAGGTGGAGAGGGGGCAATTCACCCCTCCACTTT
TRBJ2-3	TRBV4-3	few	NA	CASSQVGWGTDTQYF	TGCGCCAGCAGCCAAGTTGGGTGGGGCACAGATACGCAGTATTTT
TRBJ2-1	TRBV4-2	few	NA	CASSQVAVPYNEQFF	TGTGCCAGCAGCCAAGTGGCAGTGCCCTACAATGAGCAGTTCTTC
TRBJ2-1	TRBV28	many	NA	CASSLNSGWFF	TGTGCCAGCAGTTTAAATAGTGGGTGGTTCTTC
TRBJ2-1	TRBV10-2	few	TRBD2	CASSGPGRLGTSGRISYNEQFF	TGCGCCAGCAGTGGGCCCGGACGCCTAGGGACTAGCGGGAGGATCTCCTACAATGAGCAGTTCTTC
TRBJ2-7	TRBV12-3/TRBV12-4	few	NA	CASSGGTELYF	TGTGCCAGCAGTGGTGGGACCGAGCTGTACTTC
TRBJ1-2	TRBV20-1	NA	NA	CSASGNRAQANYGYTF	TGCAGTGCTAGTGGTAACCGGGCCCAAGCTAACTATGGCTACACCTTC
TRBJ2-7	TRBV12-3/TRBV12-4	few	TRBD2	CASTLSAGAFYEQYF	TGTGCCAGCACCCTATCAGCGGGAGCTTTCTACGAGCAGTACTTC
TRBJ2-3	TRBV11-2	few	NA	CASSLKQGWDTQYF	TGTGCCAGCAGCTTAAAACAGGGCTGGGATACGCAGTATTTT
TRBJ2-1	TRBV20-1	NA	TRBD2	CSPEGTSGRNEQFF	TGCAGTCCAGAAGGGACTAGCGGCCGCAATGAGCAGTTCTTC
TRBJ2-7	TRBV5-1	many	NA	CASSLAYGRETHF	TGCGCCAGCAGCTTGGCCTACGGCAGGGAGACCCACTTC
TRBJ2-7	TRBV18	NA	NA	CASSRGAVTYEQYF	TGTGCCAGCTCCCGGGGGGCGGTGACCTACGAGCAGTACTTC